This T cell receptor (beta chain) was profiled in a study of CD8+ T cells in alopecia areata. Study context: Patients received oral tofacitinib, 5 to 10 mg twice daily, for moderate-to-severe alopecia areata. It was 6 to 18 months of tofacitinib, and then there were 6 months off drug.

Stated treatment: oral pan-JAK inhibitor, 5-10 mg twice daily. Germline loops: CDR1 SGHTA, CDR2 FQGNSA. The length of the CDR3 is 14 residues. The V gene lost 3 bases and the J gene lost 1 base, with 7 bases spanning the gap. Extraction of RNA preceded its reverse transcription into cDNA, which served as the sequencing template. Assay used: immunoSEQ multiplex PCR; TCRdb lists only in-frame clones, some missing. The table shows 80,000 or so clones, with approximately 70% occurring only once. This TCR derives from a human donor with alopecia areata. This rearrangement joins TRBV7-2 to TRBJ2-4; D unclear. The material was CD8+ T cells sorted from blood, obtained at week 24, from a patient treated with tofacitinib. CDR3 nucleotide sequence: TGTGCCAGCAGCTTGCCCCTGGCCAAAAACATTCAGTACTTC. Its translation: CASSLPLAKNIQYF.